This T cell receptor (beta chain) is drawn from a study of blood T cell repertoires in COVID-19. Overall study: The origin of the acute and convalescent COVID-19 samples was the United States, Italy and Spain.

As originally analysed: Reference gene primer amplification gave estimated nucleated cell counts. Clones were sequenced by immunoSEQ multiplex PCR, and TCRdb holds only the in-frame ones, with some missing. V, J and clone size derive from that table, while D and trimming were established from the DNA sequence. The table records about 310,000 clones, almost 90% of them present only once. CDR3 length: 11 amino acids. Trimming took 3 bases from V and 10 from J, leaving 10 bases between them. Germline-derived CDR1 and CDR2 are SGHTA and FQGNSA. This clone was detected only a few times. The receptor comes from a woman in her forties with COVID-19, enrolled during active disease. V usage is TRBV7-2 and J usage is TRBJ2-7; no clear D. Material: peripheral blood. The CDR3 region is CASSFAVYQYF. The CDR3 DNA follows: TGTGCCAGCAGCTTTGCAGTGTACCAGTACTTC.